This T cell receptor (beta chain) originates from a study of T-cell memory formation after mild COVID-19 listed by TCRdb under 2021. About the study as a whole: TCR sequence clusters from the two donors were largely donor specific. In two donors, T-cell clones that expanded and contracted after mild COVID-19 were tracked by sequencing TCRalpha and TCRbeta repertoires over time. Two young, previously healthy adult volunteers, one female and one male, were included in the cohort. Here is what the overall study found, with its caveats: Some responding clones were detected in pre-infection memory, suggesting pre-existing cross-reactive memory T cells joined the SARS-CoV-2 response. From day 15 to 85, contracting clones showed balanced CD4/CD8 phenotypes, whereas a second wave of clones that expanded from day 15 to 37 leaned towards CD4+. SARS-CoV-2 specificity of the second-wave clones peaking on day 37 was not confirmed. Contracting CD4+ clones appeared mostly in the CM and EM memory subsets, whereas CD8+ clones were enriched in EMRA. The study covered only two mild cases, and larger cohorts including severe cases with pre-infection samples were considered necessary.

The sample was run on an Illumina NovaSeq 6000. cDNA libraries for TCRalpha and TCRbeta were prepared by 5'RACE using constant-segment primers, with sample barcodes and unique molecular identifiers added. Trizol reagent was used to extract RNA from every sample. Amplification of the libraries took two PCR steps, and the second step added a second sample barcode plus Illumina TruSeq adapters. Sequencing of libraries was performed on an Illumina NovaSeq with 2 x 150 bp paired-end reads. The published analysis was carried out like this. With migec v1.2.7, reads were demultiplexed and then collapsed into UMI-guided consensus sequences. With mixcr v2.1.11, UMI consensuses were aligned to TRA and TRB V and J templates and assembled into clonotypes. Expanded or contracted clonotypes were those called significant by both edgeR and NoisET, with noise models trained on biological replicates. edgeR calls used a false discovery rate-adjusted p below 0.01 and a log2 fold-change threshold of 1. As an exploratory analysis of dynamics, PCA with hierarchical clustering was applied to max-normalized trajectories of the 1000 most abundant clonotypes. The CD4 or CD8 phenotype of responding clones was assigned using the separately sequenced CD4+ and CD8+ repertoires. TCRdb applied fastp at Q25 and MiXCR to the public reads, then kept only in-frame beta chains. Duplicate CDR3 protein sequences are folded into a single record with the most common DNA and genes. None of the V and J calls come from the authors' own analysis; TCRdb made them. Here the sample has some 300,000 distinct CDR3 sequences; approximately 19% occur a single time. The top ten hold roughly 21% of the sample.

Ficoll-Paque density gradient centrifugation was the method used to isolate PBMCs. From the germline V gene, CDR1 is MNHEY and CDR2 is SVGAGI. The germline V and J ends show losses of 5 bases and 2 bases respectively, and no gene match explains 5 bases of the junction. The CDR3 has 14 amino acids, counting the end cysteine and phenylalanine. CDR3 DNA only is kept here, 42 bases in frame from base 1. As regards this clonotype: Its antigen is still unknown. No quality values exist for individual bases; no much larger clone is one base distant.

This sequence originates from a man aged 18-30 years who had mild COVID-19 (a few samples of this study predate the infection). The sample titles of this study are shuffled in the database, so cell type and time point are left out; the donor was told from shared clones. Sequences were obtained from PBMCs or a T cell subset sorted from them (not recorded which). Recombination connected TRBV6-5 to TRBJ1-2, with 7 middle bases fitting TRBD1. The CDR3 has the sequence CASSPTGDNYGYTF. The DNA reads as follows: TGTGCCAGCAGTCCCACAGGGGACAACTATGGCTACACCTTC.